This T cell receptor (beta chain) was documented in a study of siplizumab effects on memory and regulatory T cells. This CDR3 contains 15 residues. CDR1 SNHLY and CDR2 FYNNEI come from the germline V gene. J was trimmed by 5 bases and V by 8 bases; bases with no gene match: 10. Study-level results: Just a small share of alloreactive clones was traced back to unstimulated subsets. In roughly 80-96% of proliferating CD4+ or CD8+ clones, a naive or memory phenotype could not be assigned. Mappable CD4+ clones that were alloreactive averaged approximately 70% Treg-derived with siplizumab versus approximately 27% in controls.

Clones were read by immunoSEQ multiplex PCR, and TCRdb kept only the in-frame ones, dropping some. The table lists roughly 97,000 clones, 93% of them singletons. Comments on this clone: Antigen specificity is unknown.

Sequencing was carried out using Tregs sorted from blood. The chain joins TRBV2 to TRBJ1-1, with TRBD1 identical over 11 bases. This receptor was taken from a human donor in good health. The CDR3 sequence: CASATRTGGKTEAFF. For the CDR3, the DNA is TGTGCCAGCGCTACGCGGACAGGGGGCAAAACTGAAGCTTTCTTT.